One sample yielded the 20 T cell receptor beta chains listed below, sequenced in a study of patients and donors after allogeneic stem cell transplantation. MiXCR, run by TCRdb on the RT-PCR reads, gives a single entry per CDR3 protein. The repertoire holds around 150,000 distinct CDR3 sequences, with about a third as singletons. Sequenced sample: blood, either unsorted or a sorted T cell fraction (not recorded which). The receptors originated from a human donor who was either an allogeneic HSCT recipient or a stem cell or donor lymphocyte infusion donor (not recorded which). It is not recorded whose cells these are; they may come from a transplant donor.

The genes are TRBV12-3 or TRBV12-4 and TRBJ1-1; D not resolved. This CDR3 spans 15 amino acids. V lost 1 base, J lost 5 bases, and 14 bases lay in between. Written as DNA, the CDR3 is TGTGCCAGCAGTTTAGGCACCAATGGAGGGACTGAAGCTTTCTTT. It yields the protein CASSLGTNGGTEAFF.

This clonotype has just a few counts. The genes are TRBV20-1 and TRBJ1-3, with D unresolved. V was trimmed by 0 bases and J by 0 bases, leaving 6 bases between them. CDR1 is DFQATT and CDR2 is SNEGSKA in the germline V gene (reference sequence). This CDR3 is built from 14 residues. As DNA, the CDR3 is TGCAGTGCTAGAGATGACGGCTCTGGAAACACCATATATTTT. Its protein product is CSARDDGSGNTIYF.

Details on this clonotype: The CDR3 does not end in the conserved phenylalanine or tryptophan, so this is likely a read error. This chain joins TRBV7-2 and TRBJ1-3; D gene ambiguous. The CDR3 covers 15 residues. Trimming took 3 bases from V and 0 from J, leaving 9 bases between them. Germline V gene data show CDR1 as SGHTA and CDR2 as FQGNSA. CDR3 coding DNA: TGTGCCAGCAGCTTTGAAGGTAGCTCTGGAAACACCATATATTTG. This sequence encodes CASSFEGSSGNTIYL.

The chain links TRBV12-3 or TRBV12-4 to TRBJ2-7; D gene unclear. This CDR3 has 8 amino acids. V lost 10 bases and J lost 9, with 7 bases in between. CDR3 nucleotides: TGTGCCACCCCAGGGCAGTACTTC. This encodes CATPGQYF.

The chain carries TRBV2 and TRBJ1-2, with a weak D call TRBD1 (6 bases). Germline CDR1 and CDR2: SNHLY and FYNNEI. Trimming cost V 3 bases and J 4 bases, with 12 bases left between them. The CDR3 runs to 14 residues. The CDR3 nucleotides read TGTGCCAGCAGTGATCGGACAGCAGGCTATGGCTACACCTTC. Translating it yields CASSDRTAGYGYTF.

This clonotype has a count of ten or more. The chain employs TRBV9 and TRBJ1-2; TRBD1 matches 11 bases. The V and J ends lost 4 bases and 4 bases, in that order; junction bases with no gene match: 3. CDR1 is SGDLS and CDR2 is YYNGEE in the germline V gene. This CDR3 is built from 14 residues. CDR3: CASSPGTGGYGYTF. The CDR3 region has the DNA TGTGCCAGCAGCCCGGGGACAGGGGGCTATGGCTACACCTTC.

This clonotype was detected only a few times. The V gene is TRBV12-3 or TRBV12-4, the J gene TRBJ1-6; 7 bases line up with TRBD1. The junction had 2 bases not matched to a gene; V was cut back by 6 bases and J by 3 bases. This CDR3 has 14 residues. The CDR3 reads CASRDRVYNSPLHF. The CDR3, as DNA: TGTGCCAGCAGAGACAGGGTCTATAATTCACCCCTCCACTTT.

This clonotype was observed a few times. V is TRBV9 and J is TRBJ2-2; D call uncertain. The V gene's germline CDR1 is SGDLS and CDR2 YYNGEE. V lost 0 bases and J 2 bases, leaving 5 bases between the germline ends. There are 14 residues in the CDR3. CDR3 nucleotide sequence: TGTGCCAGCAGCGTAGACCCCAACACCGGGGAGCTGTTTTTT. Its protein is CASSVDPNTGELFF. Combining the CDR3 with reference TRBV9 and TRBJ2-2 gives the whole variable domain DSGVTQTPKHLITATGQRVTLRCSPRSGDLSVYWYQQSLDQGLQFLIQYYNGEERAKGNILERFSAQQFPDLHSELNLSSLELGDSALYFCASSVDPNTGELFFGEGSRLTVL.

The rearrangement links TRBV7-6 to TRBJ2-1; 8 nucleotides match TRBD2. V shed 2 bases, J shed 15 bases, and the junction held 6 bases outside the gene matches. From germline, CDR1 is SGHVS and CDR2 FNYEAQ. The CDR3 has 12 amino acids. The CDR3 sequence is CASSLRRGEGFF. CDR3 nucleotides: TGTGCCAGCAGCTTACGGCGGGGGGAAGGGTTCTTC.

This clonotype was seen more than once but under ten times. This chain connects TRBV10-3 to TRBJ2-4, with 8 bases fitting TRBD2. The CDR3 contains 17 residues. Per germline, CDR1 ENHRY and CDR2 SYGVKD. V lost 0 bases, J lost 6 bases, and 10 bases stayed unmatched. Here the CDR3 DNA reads TGTGCCATCAGTGAGTCATTCGGGACTAGACGGTTAAACATTCAGTACTTC. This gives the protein CAISESFGTRRLNIQYF.

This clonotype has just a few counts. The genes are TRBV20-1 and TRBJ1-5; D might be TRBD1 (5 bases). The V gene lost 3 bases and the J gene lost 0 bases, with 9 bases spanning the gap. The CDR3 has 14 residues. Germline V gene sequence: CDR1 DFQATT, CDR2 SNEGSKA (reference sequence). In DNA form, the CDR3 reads TGCAGTGCTAGGGTAGGGGTTAGCAATCAGCCCCAGCATTTT. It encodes CSARVGVSNQPQHF.

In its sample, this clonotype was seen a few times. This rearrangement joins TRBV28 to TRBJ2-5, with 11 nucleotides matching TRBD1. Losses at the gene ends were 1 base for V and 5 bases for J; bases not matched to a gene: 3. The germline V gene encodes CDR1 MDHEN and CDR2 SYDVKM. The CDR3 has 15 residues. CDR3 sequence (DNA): TGTGCCAGCAGTTTATCAGGGACAGGGGGGGAGACCCAGTACTTC. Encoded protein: CASSLSGTGGETQYF.

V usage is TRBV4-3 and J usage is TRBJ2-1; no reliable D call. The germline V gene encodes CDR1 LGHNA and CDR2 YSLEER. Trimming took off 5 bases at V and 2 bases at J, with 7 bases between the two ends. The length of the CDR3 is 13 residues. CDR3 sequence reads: CASSGVAYNEQFF. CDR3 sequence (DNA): TGCGCCAGCAGCGGGGTTGCCTACAATGAGCAGTTCTTC.

CDR3 coding DNA: TGTGCCACCTCGCGGGACTCTACTAACTATGGCTACACCTTC. The encoded protein is CATSRDSTNYGYTF. J is TRBJ1-2 and V is TRBV24-1; perhaps TRBD1 as D (5 bases). The V end lost 9 bases, the J end lost 0 bases, and 13 bases lay between the germline ends. The CDR3 is 14 amino acids. CDR1 KGHDR and CDR2 SFDVKD come from the germline V gene.

Written as DNA, the CDR3 is TGTGCCAGCAGTTTAGGCGCAGGGCAGGATCAGCCCCAGCATTTT. Residues: CASSLGAGQDQPQHF. The rearrangement joins TRBV12-3 or TRBV12-4 to TRBJ1-5; tentative D call: TRBD1 (5 bases). There are 15 residues in the CDR3. The V gene lost 1 base and the J gene lost 5 bases, with 12 bases spanning the gap.

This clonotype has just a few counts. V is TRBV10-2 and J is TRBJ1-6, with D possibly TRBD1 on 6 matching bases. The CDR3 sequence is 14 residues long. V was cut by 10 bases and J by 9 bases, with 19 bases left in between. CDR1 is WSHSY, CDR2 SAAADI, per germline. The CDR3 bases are TGCGCCACCCGACTGACAGGCCAGAGTTCACCCCTCCACTTT. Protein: CATRLTGQSSPLHF.

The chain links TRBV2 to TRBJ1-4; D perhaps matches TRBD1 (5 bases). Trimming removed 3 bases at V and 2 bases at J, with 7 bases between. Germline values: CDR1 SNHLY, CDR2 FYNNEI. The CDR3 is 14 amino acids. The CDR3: CASSDRATNEKLFF. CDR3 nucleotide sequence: TGTGCCAGCAGTGACAGGGCCACTAATGAAAAACTGTTTTTT.

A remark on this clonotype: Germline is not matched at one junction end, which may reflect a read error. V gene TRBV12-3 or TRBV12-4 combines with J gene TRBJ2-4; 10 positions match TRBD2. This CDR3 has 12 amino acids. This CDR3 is CASSDTSGDTTF. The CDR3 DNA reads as TGTGCCAGCAGTGATACTAGCGGGGACACCACCTTC.

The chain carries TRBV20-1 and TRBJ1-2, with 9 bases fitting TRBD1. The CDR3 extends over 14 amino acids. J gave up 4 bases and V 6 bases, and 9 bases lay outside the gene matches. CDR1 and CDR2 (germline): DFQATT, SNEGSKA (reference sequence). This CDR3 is CSAGDRAVGYGYTF. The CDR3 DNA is TGCAGTGCGGGGGACAGGGCAGTTGGCTATGGCTACACCTTC.

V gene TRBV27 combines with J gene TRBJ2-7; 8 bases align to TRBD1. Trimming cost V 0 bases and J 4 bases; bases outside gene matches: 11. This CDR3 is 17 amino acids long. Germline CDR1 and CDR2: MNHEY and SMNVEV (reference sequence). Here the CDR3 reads CASSLSQGQGRLYEQYV. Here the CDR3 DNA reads TGTGCCAGCAGTTTATCTCAAGGACAGGGCAGGTTATACGAGCAGTACGTC.